This entry lists 18 T cell receptor beta chains sequenced from one sample in a study of molecular identifiers for immune sequencing clone quantification. From the PCR reads, TCRdb called clonotypes with MiXCR, one entry per CDR3 protein. The table lists about 630,000 distinct CDR3 sequences, about 25% of them singletons. The sequenced sample was naive CD8+ T cells from blood, with Jurkat cell RNA spiked in. Specified subset: FACS-sorted CD8+CD4-CCR7+CD45RA+ naive T cells. These receptors originate from a human donor in good health. Some libraries in this study had Jurkat cell RNA spiked in.

This clonotype was detected ten times or more. The rearrangement joins TRBV5-6 to TRBJ2-7, with TRBD2 matching over 9 bases. V lost 0 bases, J lost 5 bases, and 12 bases stayed unmatched. Germline V lookup: CDR1 SGHDT, CDR2 YYEEEE. The CDR3 totals 17 residues. The CDR3 protein is CASSLVQREVPPDEQYF. CDR3 DNA sequence: TGTGCCAGCAGCTTGGTGCAGCGGGAGGTCCCTCCCGACGAGCAGTACTTC.

The chain links TRBV7-9 to TRBJ2-7; the D gene is possibly TRBD1 (6 bases). The CDR3 length is 13 residues. Trimming cost V 1 base and J 7 bases, with 11 bases left between them. Germline-derived CDR1 and CDR2 are SEHNR and FQNEAQ (reference sequence). CDR3 nucleotide sequence: TGTGCCAGCAGCTTAGTGGGACATCCTGAGCAGTACTTC. As protein: CASSLVGHPEQYF.

This clonotype was found many times. This chain links TRBV5-1 with TRBJ1-1; 10 nucleotides line up with TRBD1. The V segment lost 4 bases and the J segment 4 bases; nucleotides outside the gene matches: 7. The CDR3 contains 15 residues. Germline CDR1 reads SGHRS; CDR2 reads YFSETQ. CDR3 coding DNA: TGCGCCAGCAGCCTACCGGGACAGGGGAGCACTGAAGCTTTCTTT. It codes for CASSLPGQGSTEAFF.

The chain uses TRBV30 and TRBJ2-7, with D unresolved. V was shortened by 2 bases and J by 8 bases, with 13 bases between the two germline ends. CDR3 size: 12 residues. Germline lookup yields CDR1 GTSNPN and CDR2 SVGIG (reference sequence). The CDR3 region is CAWSSLTSKQYF. In nucleotides, the CDR3 is TGTGCCTGGAGTAGCTTAACGTCAAAGCAGTACTTC.

This clonotype was found a few times. This chain joins TRBV25-1 and TRBJ2-7; the D gene is possibly TRBD1 (5 bases). This CDR3 spans 13 amino acids. V gave up 2 bases and J gave up 3 bases, with 8 bases separating them. The V gene's germline CDR1 is MGHDK and CDR2 SYGVNS. CDR3 nucleotides: TGTGCCAGCAGTGAAAACGGACACTACGAGCAGTACTTC. It translates to CASSENGHYEQYF.

As to this clonotype: A much larger clone sits a single nucleotide away, making a read error possible. This chain uses TRBV6-5 with TRBJ2-7; the match to TRBD1 covers 7 bases. Per the germline V gene, CDR1 is MNHEY and CDR2 is SVGAGI. This CDR3 is built from 14 residues. The CDR3 DNA reads TGTGCCAGCAGTCCAGGGGGTAACTACTACGCGCAGTACTTC. This encodes CASSPGGNYYAQYF.

Turning to this clonotype: A single base separates this from a much larger clone, so it may be a read error. The chain carries TRBV6-2 or TRBV6-3 and TRBJ2-2; TRBD2 matches at 10 bases. Losses at the gene ends were 2 bases for V and 6 bases for J; bases not matched to a gene: 9. CDR3 size: 17 residues. Germline assignment: CDR1 MNHEY and CDR2 SVGEGT. The CDR3: CASSYGHLAGEAGELFF. In DNA form, the CDR3 reads TGTGCCAGCAGTTACGGCCACCTAGCGGGAGAGGCCGGGGAGCTGTTTTTT.

This clonotype was seen more than once but under ten times. The chain is built from TRBV4-3 and TRBJ2-1, with a weak D call TRBD1 (6 bases). The V gene's germline CDR1 is LGHNA and CDR2 YSLEER. V was trimmed by 1 base and J by 5 bases, leaving 9 bases between them. This CDR3 contains 14 residues. The CDR3 DNA reads as TGCGCCAGCAGCCAAGGGGGGCTAAACAATGAGCAGTTCTTC. Its translation is CASSQGGLNNEQFF.

This clonotype was recorded many times. The chain uses TRBV12-3 or TRBV12-4 and TRBJ1-1; D is uncertain. CDR3 length: 13 amino acids. Trimming removed 10 bases at V and 4 bases at J, with 16 bases between. The CDR3 DNA is TGTGCCACCGCGTGGTCCGGGCGCACTGAAGCTTTCTTT. Protein product: CATAWSGRTEAFF.

Comments on this clonotype: At one end the junction does not follow the germline gene, possibly because of a read error. The chain combines TRBV20-1 with TRBJ1-3; a weak D match, TRBD1 (5 bases). Germline V gives CDR1 DFQATT, CDR2 SNEGSKA (reference sequence). There are 16 residues in the CDR3. The CDR3 region is CGARGAADEAGNTIYF. CDR3 bases: TGCGGTGCTAGAGGGGCGGCGGACGAAGCAGGAAACACCATATATTTT.

This clonotype was observed at least ten times. V usage is TRBV13 and J usage is TRBJ2-7; D gene uncertain. Trimming pared 0 bases from V and 1 base from J, leaving 7 bases between. CDR3 length equals 14 residues. From germline, CDR1 is PRHDT and CDR2 FYEKMQ (reference sequence). CDR3 amino acids: CASSLGRPSYEQYF. Here the CDR3 DNA reads TGTGCCAGCAGCTTAGGCAGGCCTTCCTACGAGCAGTACTTC.

This clonotype has at least ten counts. The chain couples TRBV4-2 to TRBJ2-7; D is uncertain. Germline assignment: CDR1 LGHNA and CDR2 YNFKEQ. Trimming shortened V by 4 bases and J by 5 bases, and 9 bases separated the two germline ends. This CDR3 spans 12 amino acids. The DNA of the CDR3 is TGTGCCAGCAGCCCTTCCAGCCACGAGCAGTACTTC. The encoded protein is CASSPSSHEQYF.

Many counts were recorded for this clonotype. The V and J genes are TRBV7-3 and TRBJ2-1; D is unclear. Germline CDR1 reads SGHTA; CDR2 reads FQGTGA. Trimming took 3 bases from V and 0 from J, leaving 9 bases between them. This CDR3 spans 15 amino acids. CDR3 protein: CASSFSKSSYNEQFF. In nucleotides, the CDR3 is TGTGCCAGCAGCTTCTCGAAGAGCTCCTACAATGAGCAGTTCTTC.

This clonotype came up many times. The V gene is TRBV20-1, the J gene TRBJ2-7; D assignment may be TRBD1 or TRBD2 (5 bases each). The CDR3 sequence is 15 residues long. The ends were cut back, 0 bases at V and 0 bases at J, with 12 bases in the middle. The germline V gene encodes CDR1 DFQATT and CDR2 SNEGSKA (reference sequence). CDR3 coding DNA: TGCAGTGCTAGAGAAACAGGAGGAATCTCCTACGAGCAGTACTTC. Translating gives CSARETGGISYEQYF.

The J gene is TRBJ2-1, the V gene TRBV4-1; D unclear. This CDR3 has 15 amino acids. Trimming left V 1 base short and J 8 bases short, with 15 bases between. CDR1 and CDR2 (germline): MGHRA, YSYEKL. CDR3 DNA: TGCGCCAGCAGCCAAGCAGTCTCGGCCAGCGATGAGCAGTTCTTC. Protein sequence: CASSQAVSASDEQFF.

About this clonotype itself: A much larger clone differs from this one at a single base, so this may be a read error. The chain joins TRBV7-6 to TRBJ1-5; the D is unclear. Trimming removed 1 base from V and 7 bases from J, with 8 bases in between. CDR1 and CDR2 (germline): SGHVS, FNYEAQ. This CDR3 comprises 13 residues. For the CDR3, the DNA is TGTGCCAGCAGCTTAGAAGCCGGACAGCCCCAGCATTTT. Translation gives CASSLEAGQPQHF.

A remark on this clonotype: One junction end disagrees with the germline gene, perhaps due to a read error. V gene TRBV6-5 combines with J gene TRBJ2-5; D unresolved. Germline CDR1 reads MNHEY; CDR2 reads SVGAGI. The CDR3 is 13 amino acids. CDR3 DNA: TGTACCAGCAGTTACGGGCTAGGAGAGACCCAGTACTTC. The encoded protein is CTSSYGLGETQYF.

A single count supports this clonotype. The chain combines TRBV7-9 with TRBJ2-5, with 12 bases that match TRBD2. Germline-derived CDR1 and CDR2 are SEHNR and FQNEAQ (reference sequence). V lost 8 bases to trimming and J lost 4 bases; unmatched junction nucleotides: 20. The CDR3 runs to 19 residues. CDR3 sequence: CASCPSHTLAGGHRETQYF. The CDR3 DNA reads as TGTGCCAGCTGCCCCAGTCATACCCTAGCGGGGGGGCATCGAGAGACCCAGTACTTC.